These 24 T cell receptor beta chains were sequenced from one sample in a study of blood T cells in healthy people across ages. A second PCR, run for about 7 to 12 cycles, used a sample-barcoded 5' primer plus a J-beta primer mix. TCRdb called the 5' RACE reads again in MiXCR, with one record for every CDR3 protein. The table records about 1,600,000 distinct CDR3 sequences, 42% of them present only once. The sequenced material came from blood. Every receptor here comes from a woman aged 18-30 years in good health.

This clonotype was counted between two and nine times. V gene TRBV7-2 combines with J gene TRBJ2-3, with D uncertain. Germline assignment: CDR1 SGHTA and CDR2 FQGNSA. This CDR3 region has 13 residues. Trimming removed 3 bases from V and 3 bases from J, with 7 bases in between. The CDR3 loop is CASSLLVTDTQYF. The DNA for the CDR3 is TGTGCCAGCAGCTTGCTAGTGACAGATACGCAGTATTTT.

The chain combines TRBV7-2 with TRBJ1-2; D possibly corresponds to TRBD1 (5 bases). Trimming took 5 bases from V and 4 from J, leaving 14 bases between them. This CDR3 spans 14 amino acids. Germline V lookup: CDR1 SGHTA, CDR2 FQGNSA. CDR3 sequence reads: CASSVSGGAYGYTF. CDR3 nucleotide sequence: TGTGCCAGCAGCGTATCGGGGGGAGCCTATGGCTACACCTTC.

This clonotype has just a few counts. The V gene is TRBV20-1, the J gene TRBJ1-2; weak D call: TRBD1 (5 bases). The CDR3 has 17 amino acids. The germline gives CDR1 DFQATT, CDR2 SNEGSKA (reference sequence). V was shortened by 0 bases and J by 5 bases, with 22 bases between the two germline ends. The CDR3: CSARDTGWGRAHYGYTF. Written as DNA, the CDR3 is TGCAGTGCTAGAGACACTGGGTGGGGCAGGGCGCATTATGGCTACACCTTC.

The genes are TRBV12-3 or TRBV12-4 and TRBJ1-4; 9 bases line up with TRBD1. The CDR3 consists of 14 residues. Trimming removed 6 bases from V and 7 bases from J; junction bases left unmatched: 6. CDR3 in DNA: TGTGCCAGCAGCATCCGGGACAGGGTTGAAAAACTGTTTTTT. This gives the protein CASSIRDRVEKLFF.

This clonotype was picked up one time. The chain has TRBV14 and TRBJ1-1; no clear D gene. The germline V gene has CDR1 SGHDN and CDR2 FVKESK. Trimming cost V 0 bases and J 10 bases, with 6 bases left between them. The CDR3 is 11 amino acids. CDR3 loop: CASSQEALAFF. As DNA, the CDR3 is TGTGCCAGCAGCCAAGAGGCTCTAGCTTTCTTT.

This clonotype has a handful of counts. The gene calls are TRBV14 and TRBJ1-2; 10 nucleotides match TRBD1. In germline, CDR1 is SGHDN, CDR2 FVKESK. The CDR3 has 13 amino acids. The V segment lost 8 bases and the J segment 2 bases; nucleotides outside the gene matches: 2. The CDR3 sequence: CASGTGANYGYTF. CDR3 sequence (DNA): TGTGCCAGCGGGACAGGGGCAAACTATGGCTACACCTTC.

The genes are TRBV20-1 and TRBJ1-2; D might be TRBD1 (6 bases). Germline CDR1 and CDR2: DFQATT and SNEGSKA (reference sequence). The CDR3 sequence is 14 residues long. The germline V and J ends were trimmed by 3 bases and 7 bases, with 18 bases remaining between them. The DNA of the CDR3 is TGCAGTGCTAGCAAAGGGGGTTATGATACTGGCTACACCTTC. It codes for CSASKGGYDTGYTF.

The V and J genes are TRBV5-1 and TRBJ2-1; D unresolved. The ends were cut back, 3 bases at V and 5 bases at J, with 21 bases in the middle. This CDR3 is 17 amino acids long. The germline CDR1 and CDR2 sequences are SGHRS and YFSETQ. The CDR3 region has the DNA TGCGCCAGCAGCTACCAAGGACGGCGTCTTGGGAACAATGAGCAGTTCTTC. Translated, it gives CASSYQGRRLGNNEQFF.

To note about this clonotype: One end of the junction fails to match germline, which may point to a read error. The chain has TRBV4-1 and TRBJ2-1, with unresolved D. Germline values: CDR1 MGHRA, CDR2 YSYEKL. CDR3 length: 12 amino acids. CDR3 sequence (DNA): TGCGCCAACAGCCAAGACTACAATGAGCAGTTCTTC. It is translated as CANSQDYNEQFF.

This rearrangement joins TRBV14 to TRBJ2-5; D is ambiguous. The CDR3 is 15 residues long. CDR1 is SGHDN, CDR2 FVKESK, per germline. The V end lost 0 bases, the J end lost 4 bases, and 12 bases lay between the germline ends. The CDR3 reads CASSQEGRFIETQYF. CDR3 coding DNA: TGTGCCAGCAGCCAAGAGGGCAGGTTCATAGAGACCCAGTACTTC.

This clonotype appeared a single time. The rearrangement links TRBV21-1 to TRBJ2-1; the table names TRBD1, a call not compared with the DNA. TRBV21-1 is a pseudogene segment. The CDR3 extends over 18 amino acids. CDR3 region: CASSKAFRVGQTQETQFF. The CDR3 DNA reads as TGTGCCAGCAGCAAAGCGTTTAGGGTCGGACAAACGCAAGAGACCCAGTTCTTC.

The chain is built from TRBV12-3 or TRBV12-4 and TRBJ1-1; a possible D gene is TRBD1 (5 bases). The V end was cut by 4 bases, the J end by 4 bases, with 13 bases between. The CDR3 sequence is 14 residues long. Written as DNA, the CDR3 is TGTGCCAGCAGTTCCCCGGAAAGGGGCACTGAAGCTTTCTTT. Its translation is CASSSPERGTEAFF.

The CDR3 DNA follows: TGTGCCAGCATCAGGGGGTCTACGGGAGCTTTCTTT. Encoded protein: CASIRGSTGAFF. The chain joins TRBV6-1 to TRBJ1-1, with 7 bases that match TRBD1. The CDR3 loop spans 12 amino acids. V was pared by 7 bases and J by 10 bases, with 9 bases of the junction left unmatched. CDR1 is MNHNS, CDR2 SASEGT, per germline.

The J gene is TRBJ1-6, the V gene TRBV2, with 8 bases that match TRBD1. The CDR3 spans 20 residues. V lost 3 bases and J lost 2; bases outside the gene matches: 15. The V gene's germline CDR1 is SNHLY and CDR2 FYNNEI. The CDR3 sequence: CASSDPLEDRERTYNSPLHF. The CDR3 DNA reads as TGTGCCAGCAGTGATCCCCTCGAGGACAGGGAAAGGACCTATAATTCACCCCTCCACTTT.

The V gene is TRBV20-1, the J gene TRBJ2-1; TRBD1 agrees at 9 bases. This CDR3 comprises 13 residues. In germline, CDR1 is DFQATT, CDR2 SNEGSKA (reference sequence). The ends lost 6 bases at V and 5 bases at J; junction bases unmatched: 5. CDR3 nucleotides: TGCAGTGCCTTGGGACAGGGAAACAATGAGCAGTTCTTC. Translation gives CSALGQGNNEQFF.

The sample holds one count of this clonotype. The gene calls are TRBV11-2 and TRBJ1-6, with D uncertain. This CDR3 has 14 amino acids. CDR1 is SGHAT and CDR2 is FQNNGV in the germline V gene. V lost 5 bases to trimming and J lost 6 bases, with 11 bases between them. Here the CDR3 reads CASSRQVGNSPLHF. The CDR3, as DNA: TGTGCCAGCAGCCGACAAGTGGGTAATTCACCCCTCCACTTT.

In regard to this clonotype: One end of the junction is discordant with germline, which a read error may explain. This chain connects TRBV6-6 to TRBJ2-1; TRBD2 matches at 7 bases. The CDR3 covers 15 residues. The germline V gene encodes CDR1 MNHNY and CDR2 SVGAGI (reference sequence). The CDR3 nucleotides are TGTGCCAGCGGTTACAGTTCGGGAGGAACCAATGAGCAGTTCTTC. Residues: CASGYSSGGTNEQFF.

This clonotype appeared once. This chain joins TRBV30 and TRBJ1-4, with TRBD1 matching over 9 bases. Germline CDR1 reads GTSNPN; CDR2 reads SVGIG (reference sequence). V was clipped by 2 bases and J by 8 bases; unmatched bases: 9. The CDR3 has 15 residues. The CDR3 protein is CAWSTPGQGTEKLFF. The DNA of the CDR3 is TGTGCCTGGAGTACGCCGGGACAGGGTACCGAAAAACTGTTTTTT.

The chain has TRBV7-3 and TRBJ1-1; D unclear. The CDR3 is 13 amino acids. The V gene's germline CDR1 is SGHTA and CDR2 FQGTGA. V lost 3 bases, J lost 1 base, and 6 bases lay in between. CDR3: CASSFQPNTEAFF. For the CDR3, the DNA is TGTGCCAGCAGCTTTCAACCGAACACTGAAGCTTTCTTT.

This clonotype was counted only a few times. The CDR3 coding sequence is TGCAGCGTTGACCCCGGACTAGCGCTAATCAATGAGCAGTTCTTC. This sequence encodes CSVDPGLALINEQFF. V gene TRBV29-1 combines with J gene TRBJ2-1, with 9 bases matching TRBD2. This CDR3 is 15 amino acids long. The trim removed 3 bases at V and 6 bases at J, leaving 9 bases unmatched. Germline-derived CDR1 and CDR2 are SQVTM and ANQGSEA.

The rearrangement uses TRBV7-8 and TRBJ1-1; D remains ambiguous. The V end was cut by 5 bases, the J end by 1 base, with 14 bases between. The germline gives CDR1 SGHVS, CDR2 FQNEAQ. The CDR3 loop spans 15 amino acids. CDR3: CASSPAGGSNTEAFF. CDR3 bases: TGTGCCAGCAGCCCCGCGGGAGGGTCGAACACTGAAGCTTTCTTT.

The V gene is TRBV6-1, the J gene TRBJ2-7; 7 bases agree with TRBD2. V shed 5 bases, J shed 2 bases, and the junction held 9 bases outside the gene matches. The CDR3 has 15 amino acids. Germline-derived CDR1 and CDR2 are MNHNS and SASEGT. CDR3 sequence: CASSPVGGSTYEQYF. As DNA, the CDR3 is TGTGCCAGCAGTCCCGTCGGGGGGAGCACCTACGAGCAGTACTTC.

Only a few counts were recorded for this clonotype. The V call is TRBV7-3, the J call TRBJ2-1; 9 bases map to TRBD2. The CDR3 runs 19 residues. Germline lookup yields CDR1 SGHTA and CDR2 FQGTGA. J gave up 7 bases and V 1 base, and 17 bases lay outside the gene matches. This CDR3 is CASSLKAVGLATPGNEQFF. For the CDR3, the DNA is TGTGCCAGCAGCTTAAAGGCGGTCGGACTAGCGACTCCGGGGAATGAGCAGTTCTTC.

The rearrangement links TRBV20-1 to TRBJ2-1; 7 bases match TRBD2. Per germline, CDR1 DFQATT and CDR2 SNEGSKA (reference sequence). CDR3 size: 13 residues. The ends lost 5 bases at V and 6 bases at J; junction bases unmatched: 7. The CDR3: CSASRDYFNEQFF. The CDR3 nucleotides read TGCAGTGCTTCTCGGGACTACTTCAATGAGCAGTTCTTC.